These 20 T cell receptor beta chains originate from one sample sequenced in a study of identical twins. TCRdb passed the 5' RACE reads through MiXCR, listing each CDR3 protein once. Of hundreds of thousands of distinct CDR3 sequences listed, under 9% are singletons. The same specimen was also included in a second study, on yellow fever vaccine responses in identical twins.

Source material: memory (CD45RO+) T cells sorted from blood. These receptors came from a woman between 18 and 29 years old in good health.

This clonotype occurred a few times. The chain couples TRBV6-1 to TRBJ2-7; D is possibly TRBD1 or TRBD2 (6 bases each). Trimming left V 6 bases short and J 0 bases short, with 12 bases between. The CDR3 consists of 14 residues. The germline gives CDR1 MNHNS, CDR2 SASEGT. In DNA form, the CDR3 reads TGTGCCAGCAGCCCGGGGGCAGTCTCCTACGAGCAGTACGTC. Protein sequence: CASSPGAVSYEQYV.

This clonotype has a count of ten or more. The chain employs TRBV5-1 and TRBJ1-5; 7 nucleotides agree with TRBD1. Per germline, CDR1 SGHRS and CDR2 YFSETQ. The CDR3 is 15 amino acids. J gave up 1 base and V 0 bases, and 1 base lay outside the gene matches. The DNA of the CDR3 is TGCGCCAGCAGCTTGGGGACAGGAAGCAATCAGCCCCAGCATTTT. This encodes CASSLGTGSNQPQHF.

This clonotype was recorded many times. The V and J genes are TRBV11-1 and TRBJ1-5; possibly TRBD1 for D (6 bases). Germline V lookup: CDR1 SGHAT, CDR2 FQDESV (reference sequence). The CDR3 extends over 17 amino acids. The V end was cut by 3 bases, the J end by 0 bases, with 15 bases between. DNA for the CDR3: TGTGCCAGCAGCTTTTCACAGGGAATACATAGCAATCAGCCCCAGCATTTT. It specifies CASSFSQGIHSNQPQHF.

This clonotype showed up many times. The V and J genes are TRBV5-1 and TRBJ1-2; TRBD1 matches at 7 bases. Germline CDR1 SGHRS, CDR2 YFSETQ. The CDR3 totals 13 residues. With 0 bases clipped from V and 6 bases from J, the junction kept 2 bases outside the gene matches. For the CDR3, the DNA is TGCGCCAGCAGCTTGGGCAGGGGGGATGGCTACACCTTC. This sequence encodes CASSLGRGDGYTF.

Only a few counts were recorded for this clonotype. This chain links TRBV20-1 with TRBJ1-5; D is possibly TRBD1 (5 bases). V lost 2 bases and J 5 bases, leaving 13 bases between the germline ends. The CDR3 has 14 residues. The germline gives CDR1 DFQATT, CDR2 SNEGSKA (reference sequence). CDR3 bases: TGCAGTGCTAGACCCGCGTGGGGGGATCAGCCCCAGCATTTT. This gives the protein CSARPAWGDQPQHF.

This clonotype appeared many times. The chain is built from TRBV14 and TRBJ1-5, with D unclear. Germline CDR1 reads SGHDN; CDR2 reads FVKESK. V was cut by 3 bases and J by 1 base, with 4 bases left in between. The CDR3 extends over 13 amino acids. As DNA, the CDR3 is TGTGCCAGCAGCCAGGGGAGCAATCAGCCCCAGCATTTT. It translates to CASSQGSNQPQHF.

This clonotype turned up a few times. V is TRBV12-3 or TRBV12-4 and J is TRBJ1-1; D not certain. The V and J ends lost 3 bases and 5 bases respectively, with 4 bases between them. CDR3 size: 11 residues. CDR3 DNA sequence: TGTGCCAGCAGTTTTTGGACTGAAGCTTTCTTT. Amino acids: CASSFWTEAFF.

The CDR3 DNA is TGTGCCAGCAGTTATGGGAGAATCACTGAAGCTTTCTTT. Its protein is CASSYGRITEAFF. V and J are TRBV6-5 and TRBJ1-1; the D is unclear. V lost 3 bases to trimming and J lost 4 bases, with 9 bases between them. CDR3 size: 13 residues. Germline V gene sequence: CDR1 MNHEY, CDR2 SVGAGI.

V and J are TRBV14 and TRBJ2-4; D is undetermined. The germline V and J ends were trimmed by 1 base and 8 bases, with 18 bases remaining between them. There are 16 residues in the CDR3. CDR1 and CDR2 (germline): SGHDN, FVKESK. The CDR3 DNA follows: TGTGCCAGCAGCCAAGGGTCGGGTGTTCATTTGGACATTCAGTACTTC. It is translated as CASSQGSGVHLDIQYF.

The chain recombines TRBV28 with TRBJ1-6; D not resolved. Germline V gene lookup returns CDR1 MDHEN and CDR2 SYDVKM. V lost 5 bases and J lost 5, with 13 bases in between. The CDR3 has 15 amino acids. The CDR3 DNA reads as TGTGCCAGCAGTCCCTCCAGAACCAATAATTCACCCCTCCACTTT. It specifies CASSPSRTNNSPLHF.

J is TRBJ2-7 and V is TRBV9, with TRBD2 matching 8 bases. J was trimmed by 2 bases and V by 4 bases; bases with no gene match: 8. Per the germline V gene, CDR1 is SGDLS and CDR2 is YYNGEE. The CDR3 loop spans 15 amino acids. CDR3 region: CASSPQPGLAYEQYF. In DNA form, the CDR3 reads TGTGCCAGCAGCCCGCAGCCGGGACTAGCCTACGAGCAGTACTTC.

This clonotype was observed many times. The CDR3 DNA reads as TGTGCCAGCAGCTTAGAGTCCCGGACAGGGGAAGACGGGGCCAACGTCCTGACTTTC. Protein: CASSLESRTGEDGANVLTF. The chain employs TRBV7-6 and TRBJ2-6, with 9 bases that match TRBD1. Germline V lookup: CDR1 SGHVS, CDR2 FNYEAQ. The CDR3 has 19 residues. Trimming took 1 base from V and 4 from J; bases not matched to a gene: 11. The full variable domain, rest sourced from reference TRBV7-6 and TRBJ2-6, is GAGVSQSPRYKVTKRGQDVALRCDPISGHVSLYWYRQALGQGPEFLTYFNYEAQQDKSGLPNDRFSAERPEGSISTLTIQRTEQRDSAMYRCASSLESRTGEDGANVLTFGAGSRLTVL.

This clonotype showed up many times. The CDR3 spells CASKDFRDRDYNEQFF. The CDR3 coding sequence is TGTGCCAGCAAGGATTTTCGGGACAGGGACTACAATGAGCAGTTCTTC. The genes are TRBV27 and TRBJ2-1; 9 bases are a match to TRBD1. V lost 7 bases to trimming and J lost 3 bases; unmatched junction nucleotides: 10. The CDR3 totals 16 residues. Germline lookup yields CDR1 MNHEY and CDR2 SMNVEV (reference sequence).

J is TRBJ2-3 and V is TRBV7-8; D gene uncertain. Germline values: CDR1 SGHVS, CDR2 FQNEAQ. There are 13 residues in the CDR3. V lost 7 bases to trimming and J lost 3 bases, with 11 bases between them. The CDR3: CASTFSRTDTQYF. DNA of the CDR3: TGTGCCAGCACCTTTAGTAGGACAGATACGCAGTATTTT.

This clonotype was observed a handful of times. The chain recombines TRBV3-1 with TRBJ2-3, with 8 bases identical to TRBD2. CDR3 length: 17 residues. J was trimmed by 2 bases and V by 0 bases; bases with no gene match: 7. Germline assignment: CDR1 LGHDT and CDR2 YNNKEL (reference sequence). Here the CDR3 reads CASSQDRASGFTDTQYF. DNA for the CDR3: TGTGCCAGCAGCCAAGATCGTGCTAGCGGGTTCACAGATACGCAGTATTTT.

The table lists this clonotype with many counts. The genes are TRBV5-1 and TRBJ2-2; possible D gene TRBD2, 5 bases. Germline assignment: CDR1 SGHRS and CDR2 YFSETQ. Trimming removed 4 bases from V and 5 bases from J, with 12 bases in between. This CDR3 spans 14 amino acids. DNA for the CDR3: TGCGCCAGCAGCCAATTCTCGGGAACCGGGGAGCTGTTTTTT. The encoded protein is CASSQFSGTGELFF.

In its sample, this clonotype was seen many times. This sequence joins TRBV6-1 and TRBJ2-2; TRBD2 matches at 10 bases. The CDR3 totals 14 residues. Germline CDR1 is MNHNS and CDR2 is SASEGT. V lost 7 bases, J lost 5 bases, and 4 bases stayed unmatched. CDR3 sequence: CASITGLATGELFF. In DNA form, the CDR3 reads TGTGCCAGCATCACGGGACTAGCGACCGGGGAGCTGTTTTTT.

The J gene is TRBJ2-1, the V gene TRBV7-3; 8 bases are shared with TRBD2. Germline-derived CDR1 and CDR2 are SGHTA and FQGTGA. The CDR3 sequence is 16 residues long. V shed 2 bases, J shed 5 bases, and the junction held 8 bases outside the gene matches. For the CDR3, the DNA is TGTGCCAGCAGCTTACCTTGGAGCGGGAGCCACAATGAGCAGTTCTTC. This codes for CASSLPWSGSHNEQFF.

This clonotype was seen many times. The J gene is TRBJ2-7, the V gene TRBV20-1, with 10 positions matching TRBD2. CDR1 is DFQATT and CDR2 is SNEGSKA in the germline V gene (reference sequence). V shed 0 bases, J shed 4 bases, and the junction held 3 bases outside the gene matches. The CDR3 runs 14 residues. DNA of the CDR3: TGCAGTGCTAGAGAAGGGACTAGCGATTACGAGCAGTACTTC. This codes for CSAREGTSDYEQYF.

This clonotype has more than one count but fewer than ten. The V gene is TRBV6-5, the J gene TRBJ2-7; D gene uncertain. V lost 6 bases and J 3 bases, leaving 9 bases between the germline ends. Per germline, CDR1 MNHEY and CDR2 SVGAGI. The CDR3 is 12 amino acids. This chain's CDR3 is CASRAGLYEQYF. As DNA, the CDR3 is TGTGCCAGCAGGGCAGGCCTCTACGAGCAGTACTTC.